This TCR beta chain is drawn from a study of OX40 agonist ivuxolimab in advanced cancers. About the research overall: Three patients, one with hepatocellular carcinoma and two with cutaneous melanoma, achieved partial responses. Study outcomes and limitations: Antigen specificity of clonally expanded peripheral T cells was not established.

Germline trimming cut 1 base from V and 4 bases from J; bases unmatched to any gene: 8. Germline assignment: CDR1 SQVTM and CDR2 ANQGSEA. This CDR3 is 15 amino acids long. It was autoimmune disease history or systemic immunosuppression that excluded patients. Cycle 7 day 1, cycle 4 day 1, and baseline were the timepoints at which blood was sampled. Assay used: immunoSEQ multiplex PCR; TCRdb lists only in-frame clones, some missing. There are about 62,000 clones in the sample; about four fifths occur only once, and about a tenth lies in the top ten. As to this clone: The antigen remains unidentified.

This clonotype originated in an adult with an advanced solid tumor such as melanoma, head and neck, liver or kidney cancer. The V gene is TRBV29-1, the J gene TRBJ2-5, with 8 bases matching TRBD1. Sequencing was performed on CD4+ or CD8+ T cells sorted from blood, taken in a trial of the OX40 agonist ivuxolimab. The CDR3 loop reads CSVEGSRQGIETQYF. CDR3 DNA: TGCAGCGTTGAAGGGTCGAGACAGGGGATAGAGACCCAGTACTTC.